This entry concerns a single T cell receptor (beta chain). The entry originates in a study of shared clonotypes between healthy human individuals. A CD45RA-negative memory subset and a CD45RA+ naive subset were separated from the CD4+ cells. CDR1 SGHTA and CDR2 FQGNSA come from the germline V gene. The CDR3 runs to 16 residues. V shed 1 base, J shed 4 bases, and the junction held 6 bases outside the gene matches. In the original workflow: ImmunoSEQ gave junction-only sequences without quality scores, so filtering differed. Repertoires were generated with immunoSEQ multiplex PCR, while TCRdb's copy carries only in-frame clones and drops some. The V and J calls and clone size were taken over from that table, and D and trimming were inferred from the DNA. In the table there are around 2.5 million clones, over 85% of which are singletons.

Input material: naive CD4+ T cells from PBMCs. The subset was: CD45RA+ positively selected. This receptor was taken from a man younger than 35 in good health. Some clones in this sample may be carry-over from other donors' samples. The chain combines TRBV7-2 with TRBJ2-5, with TRBD2 matching over 10 bases. The DNA of the CDR3 is TGTGCCAGCAGCTTAGAGCGAGCGGGAGGGGCAGAGACCCAGTACTTC. Protein product: CASSLERAGGAETQYF.